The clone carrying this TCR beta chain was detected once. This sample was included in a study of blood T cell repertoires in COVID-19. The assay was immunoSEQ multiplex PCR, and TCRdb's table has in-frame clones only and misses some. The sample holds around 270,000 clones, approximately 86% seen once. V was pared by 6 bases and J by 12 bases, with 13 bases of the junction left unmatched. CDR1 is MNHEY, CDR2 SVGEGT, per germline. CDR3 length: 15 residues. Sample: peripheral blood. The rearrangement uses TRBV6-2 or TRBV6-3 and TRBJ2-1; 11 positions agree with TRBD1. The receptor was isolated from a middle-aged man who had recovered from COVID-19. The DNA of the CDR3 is TGTGCCAGCAGCCCATGGACAGGGGGCCTTATGGGGCAGTTCTTC. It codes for CASSPWTGGLMGQFF.